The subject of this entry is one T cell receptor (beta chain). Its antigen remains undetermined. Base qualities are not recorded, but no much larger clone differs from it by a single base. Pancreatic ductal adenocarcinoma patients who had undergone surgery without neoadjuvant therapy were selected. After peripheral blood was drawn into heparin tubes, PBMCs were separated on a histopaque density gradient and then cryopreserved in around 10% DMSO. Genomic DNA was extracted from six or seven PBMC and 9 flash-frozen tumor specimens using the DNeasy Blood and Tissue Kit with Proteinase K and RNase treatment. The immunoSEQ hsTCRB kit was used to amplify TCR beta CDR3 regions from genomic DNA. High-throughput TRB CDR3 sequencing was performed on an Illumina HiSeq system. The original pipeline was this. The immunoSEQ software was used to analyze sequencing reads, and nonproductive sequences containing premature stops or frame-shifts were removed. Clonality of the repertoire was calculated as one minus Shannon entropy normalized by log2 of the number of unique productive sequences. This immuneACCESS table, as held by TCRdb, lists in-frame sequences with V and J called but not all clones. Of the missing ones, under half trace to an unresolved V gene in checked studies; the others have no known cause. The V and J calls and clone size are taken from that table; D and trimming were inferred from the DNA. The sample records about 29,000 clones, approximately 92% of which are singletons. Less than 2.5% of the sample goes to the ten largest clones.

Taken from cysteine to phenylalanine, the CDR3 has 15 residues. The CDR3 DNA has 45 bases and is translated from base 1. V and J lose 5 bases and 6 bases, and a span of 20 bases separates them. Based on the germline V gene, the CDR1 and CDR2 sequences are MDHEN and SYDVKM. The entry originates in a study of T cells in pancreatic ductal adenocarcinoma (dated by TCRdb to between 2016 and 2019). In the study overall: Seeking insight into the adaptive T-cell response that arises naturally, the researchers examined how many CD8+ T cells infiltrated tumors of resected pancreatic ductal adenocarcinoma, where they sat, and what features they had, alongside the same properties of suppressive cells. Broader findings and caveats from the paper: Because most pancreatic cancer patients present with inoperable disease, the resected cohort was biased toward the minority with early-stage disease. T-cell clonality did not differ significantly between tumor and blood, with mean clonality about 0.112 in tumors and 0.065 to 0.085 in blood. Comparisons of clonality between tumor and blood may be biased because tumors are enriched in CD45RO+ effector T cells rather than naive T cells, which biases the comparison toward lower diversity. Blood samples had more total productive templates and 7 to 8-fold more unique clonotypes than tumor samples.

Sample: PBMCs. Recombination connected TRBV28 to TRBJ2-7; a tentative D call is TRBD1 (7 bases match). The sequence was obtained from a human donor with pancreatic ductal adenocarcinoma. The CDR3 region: CASSPGGLGSGEQYF. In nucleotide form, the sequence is TGTGCCAGCAGTCCAGGGGGGTTGGGCTCCGGCGAGCAGTACTTC. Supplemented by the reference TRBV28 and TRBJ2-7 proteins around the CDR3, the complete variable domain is DVKVTQSSRYLVKRTGEKVFLECVQDMDHENMFWYRQDPGLGLRLIYFSYDVKMKEKGDIPEGYSVSREKKERFSLILESASTNQTSMYLCASSPGGLGSGEQYFGPGTRLTVT.